This T cell receptor beta chain was recovered during a study of blood T cell repertoires in COVID-19. Looking at the study overall: COVID-19 samples collected from the United States, Italy and Spain covered acute and convalescent phases.

CDR3 length: 14 residues. J was trimmed by 3 bases and V by 7 bases; bases with no gene match: 8. From germline, CDR1 is MDHEN and CDR2 SYDVKM. Assay used: immunoSEQ multiplex PCR; TCRdb lists only in-frame clones, some missing. This repertoire shows about 62,000 clones, around 86% found once; its top ten account for under 1.5%. The material sequenced was peripheral blood. The V call is TRBV28, the J call TRBJ2-7, with TRBD2 matching 8 bases. The origin of this receptor is a woman aged 80 or older with acute or convalescent COVID-19. In DNA, the CDR3 is TGTGCCAGCACCGTCCCGGGGGGGTTCTACGAGCAGTACTTC. Encoded protein: CASTVPGGFYEQYF. Complete variable domain (other parts from reference TRBV28 and TRBJ2-7): DVKVTQSSRYLVKRTGEKVFLECVQDMDHENMFWYRQDPGLGLRLIYFSYDVKMKEKGDIPEGYSVSREKKERFSLILESASTNQTSMYLCASTVPGGFYEQYFGPGTRLTVT.